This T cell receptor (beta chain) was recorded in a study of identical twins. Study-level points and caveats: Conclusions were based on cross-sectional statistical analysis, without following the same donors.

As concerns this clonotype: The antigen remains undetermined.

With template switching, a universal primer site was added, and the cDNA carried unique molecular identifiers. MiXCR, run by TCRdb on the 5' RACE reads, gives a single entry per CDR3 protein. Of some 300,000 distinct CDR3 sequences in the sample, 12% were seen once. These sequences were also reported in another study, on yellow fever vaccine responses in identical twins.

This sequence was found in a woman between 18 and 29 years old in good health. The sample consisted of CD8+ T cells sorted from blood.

The CDR3: CASSLEGRRTNYGYTF. The DNA of the CDR3 is TGTGCCAGCAGCTTAGAGGGCAGGAGAACTAACTATGGCTACACCTTC. The chain carries TRBV7-8 and TRBJ1-2; D ambiguous. V was shortened by 1 base and J by 0 bases, with 12 bases between the two germline ends. The CDR3 length is 16 residues. Germline V gene data show CDR1 as SGHVS and CDR2 as FQNEAQ. Full variable domain (missing parts from reference TRBV7-8 and TRBJ1-2): GAGVSQSPRYKVAKRGQDVALRCDPISGHVSLFWYQQALGQGPEFLTYFQNEAQLDKSGLPSDRFFAERPEGSVSTLKIQRTQQEDSAVYLCASSLEGRRTNYGYTFGSGTRLTVV.